These T cell receptor beta chains were read from a single sample in a study of blood T cell repertoires in COVID-19. TCRdb's table, derived via immunoSEQ multiplex PCR, lists solely in-frame clones and lacks some. The sample lists around 99,000 clones, around 92% seen once, with approximately 4.9% in the top ten. The sequencing sample was made of peripheral blood. These receptors were obtained from a man in his forties with active or convalescent COVID-19. Both conserved end residues are part of each CDR3. A D gene is named only where the DNA matches it firmly. Part of the rows lack a size; the others show once, few, many or a class for expanded clones.

V	D	size	J	CDR3	DNA
TRBV24-1	TRBD1	-	TRBJ2-6	CATSDSRTGYAGANVLTF	TGTGCCACCAGTGATTCACGGACAGGGTACGCTGGGGCCAACGTCCTGACTTTC
TRBV7-3	-	-	TRBJ2-7	CASSSSGEQYF	TGTGCCAGCAGCTCTTCGGGTGAGCAGTACTTC
TRBV19	-	-	TRBJ2-1	CASSLTTYGEQFF	TGTGCCAGTAGTCTGACTACCTACGGTGAGCAGTTCTTC
TRBV19	-	-	TRBJ2-5	CASSAGASETQYF	TGTGCCAGTAGTGCGGGTGCCTCGGAGACCCAGTACTTC
TRBV23-1	TRBD2	-	TRBJ2-6	CASSQHAIIPTSRSSGANVLTF	TGCGCCAGCAGTCAACACGCGATAATCCCGACTAGCAGGAGCTCTGGGGCCAACGTCCTGACTTTC
TRBV6-5	TRBD2	-	TRBJ2-3	CASSYSGLAVEDTQYF	TGTGCCAGCAGTTACTCGGGACTAGCGGTCGAGGATACGCAGTATTTT
TRBV18	-	-	TRBJ1-3	CASSAEGVYTIYF	TGTGCCAGCTCCGCGGAGGGTGTATACACCATATATTTT
TRBV7-9	-	-	TRBJ1-1	CASSLQGGVNTEAFF	TGTGCCAGCAGCTTACAGGGAGGGGTGAACACTGAAGCTTTCTTT
TRBV3-1/TRBV3-2	-	-	TRBJ1-3	CASSQEYSGRVLAGNTIYF	TGTGCCAGCAGCCAAGAGTATTCGGGCAGGGTTCTGGCTGGAAACACCATATATTTT
TRBV5-4	-	once	TRBJ2-1	CASSLDLVGEQFF	TGTGCCAGCAGCTTGGATCTTGTCGGTGAGCAGTTCTTC
TRBV10-3	-	-	TRBJ1-2	CAISDSDFYGYTF	TGTGCCATCAGTGATTCAGATTTTTATGGCTACACCTTC
TRBV7-2	TRBD1	-	TRBJ2-5	CASSSDRQGGKTQYF	TGTGCCAGCAGCTCCGACCGACAGGGGGGAAAGACCCAGTACTTC
TRBV4-2	-	-	TRBJ1-6	CASSRERNSPLHF	TGTGCCAGCAGCCGAGAGCGGAATTCACCCCTCCACTTT
TRBV9	TRBD1	once	TRBJ1-2	CASSVGPGQGIDGYTF	TGTGCCAGCAGCGTAGGTCCGGGACAGGGGATTGATGGCTACACCTTC
TRBV28	-	few	TRBJ1-1	CASSGMSAAGTPEAFF	TGTGCCAGCAGTGGCATGAGTGCGGCCGGGACACCTGAAGCTTTCTTT
TRBV28	TRBD1	-	TRBJ1-1	CASHARTWTGLNTEAFF	TGTGCCAGCCATGCTCGGACTTGGACAGGCCTGAACACTGAAGCTTTCTTT
TRBV7-3	-	-	TRBJ2-5	CASSLRRGSQETQYF	TGTGCCAGCAGCTTAAGGAGGGGCTCCCAAGAGACCCAGTACTTC
TRBV6-1	-	-	TRBJ2-3	CASSEGAGISTDTQYF	TGTGCCAGCAGTGAAGGGGCGGGGATCTCCACAGATACGCAGTATTTT
TRBV3-1/TRBV3-2	-	-	TRBJ1-2	CASSQRTRGYTF	TGTGCCAGCAGCCAAAGGACACGGGGCTACACCTTC
TRBV28	TRBD2	-	TRBJ2-1	CASKWASGNEQFF	TGTGCCAGCAAGTGGGCTAGCGGGAATGAGCAGTTCTTC
TRBV3-1/TRBV3-2	TRBD1	-	TRBJ2-2	CASSRTGTGELFF	TGTGCCAGCAGTCGGACAGGGACCGGGGAGCTGTTTTTT
TRBV13	TRBD1	-	TRBJ1-2	CASSLGRQGLGYGYTF	TGTGCCAGCAGCTTAGGGAGACAGGGTCTTGGCTATGGCTACACCTTC
TRBV5-8	-	once	TRBJ2-2	CASRWQAGELFF	TGTGCCAGCAGGTGGCAGGCCGGGGAGCTGTTTTTT
TRBV5-4	-	-	TRBJ1-2	CASSLPNQDYGYTF	TGTGCCAGCAGCTTGCCCAACCAGGACTATGGCTACACCTTC
TRBV4-1	TRBD1	-	TRBJ1-2	CASSQETGGYGYTF	TGCGCCAGCAGCCAAGAAACAGGGGGCTATGGCTACACCTTC
TRBV15	TRBD2	-	TRBJ2-1	CATSRDPGLAGQEQFF	TGTGCCACCAGCAGAGACCCGGGACTAGCGGGACAGGAGCAGTTCTTC
TRBV3-1/TRBV3-2	-	once	TRBJ1-1	CASSQMSNNAFF	TGTGCCAGCAGCCAAATGTCCAACAACGCTTTCTTT
TRBV7-8	-	-	TRBJ2-1	CASSLGPGQLNEQFF	TGTGCCAGCAGCTTAGGCCCAGGACAGCTTAATGAGCAGTTCTTC
TRBV19	-	-	TRBJ1-2	CASSDITSGTYGYTF	TGTGCCAGTAGTGATATTACCAGCGGTACCTATGGCTACACCTTC